This TCR beta chain is drawn from a study of control samples from healthy donors and cancer patients. Germline V gives CDR1 SQVTM, CDR2 ANQGSEA. The CDR3 is 12 amino acids. V shed 4 bases and J 3 bases; nucleotides not matched to a gene: 2. Measured with immunoSEQ multiplex PCR; TCRdb has only the in-frame clones, and not every one. The table has some 140,000 clones, 88% seen once. V gene TRBV29-1 combines with J gene TRBJ1-1; 7 bases line up with TRBD1. Sequencing was carried out using blood. The TCR was taken from a woman in her twenties or thirties in good health. CDR3 region: CSVATGHTEAFF. CDR3 coding DNA: TGCAGCGTTGCGACAGGGCACACTGAAGCTTTCTTT.